This T cell receptor beta chain was recorded in a study of blood T cell repertoires in COVID-19. Turning to the study itself: The origin of the acute and convalescent COVID-19 samples was the United States, Italy and Spain.

Source study methods: Researchers report that nucleated cell counts were estimated from reference gene primer amplification. The data were produced by immunoSEQ multiplex PCR, yet TCRdb's version contains in-frame clones alone and is incomplete. V and J calls and clone size are given by that table; D and trimming were obtained from the DNA. The sample yields approximately 25,000 clones, over 55% seen once. The CDR3 length is 16 residues. Per germline, CDR1 MGHRA and CDR2 YSYEKL. Trimming cost V 3 bases and J 9 bases, with 18 bases left between them. The source is a woman older than 75 with acute or convalescent COVID-19. The V and J genes are TRBV4-1 and TRBJ1-6, with D possibly matching TRBD1 (5 bases). Sequencing used peripheral blood. CDR3 loop: CASSHPSGSGSSPLHF. CDR3 bases: TGCGCCAGCAGCCACCCTTCAGGGTCTGGTAGTTCACCCCTCCACTTT.